This T cell receptor beta chain was retrieved from a study of Tregs in tolerant kidney transplant recipients. Notes on the study in general: In tolerant patients, donor-specific Tregs outgrew total Tregs, suggesting antigen-driven expansion. Findings come from small patient numbers and require larger validation. Some patients' samples used different primers over time, so nucleotide sequences weren't comparable.

The V end lost 0 bases, the J end lost 2 bases, and 15 bases lay between the germline ends. Germline V lookup: CDR1 MGHRA, CDR2 YSYEKL. This CDR3 spans 17 amino acids. Repertoires were generated with immunoSEQ multiplex PCR, while TCRdb's copy carries only in-frame clones and drops some. The table records 60,000 to 70,000 clones, roughly 90% of them present only once. In this sample, this clone turned up once. As yet, its antigen is unknown. This receptor was identified in a human donor who received a combined kidney and bone marrow transplant. The V and J genes are TRBV4-1 and TRBJ2-3; D may be TRBD2 (6 bases). Sequenced material: CD8+ T cells from blood, taken before the transplant. The CDR3 nucleotides read TGCGCCAGCAGCCAAGATGGCCCGGGACTTAACACAGATACGCAGTATTTT. Translating gives CASSQDGPGLNTDTQYF.